These T cell receptor beta chains were read from a single sample in a study of breast tumors, draining lymph nodes, adjacent tissues. TCRdb reprocessed the multiplex PCR reads via MiXCR and lists one record per CDR3 protein. The repertoire consists of around 190,000 distinct CDR3 sequences, with around a third occurring once and the leading ten covering around 4.5%. Specimen: axillary lymph node tissue. Receptors were obtained from a female donor with breast cancer. Some clones in this sample may be carry-over from other donors' samples. Each CDR3 is given with its conserved first and last residue. The D gene is left open where the match is weak. Clone size is shown for a subset of rows, as once, few, many or a class of expanded clone.

clone_size j_call d_call v_call cdr3_nt cdr3_aa
few TRBJ1-1 TRBD1 TRBV7-2 TGTGCCAGCAGCCTCTGGGACAGGGATGTGCTTGGAGCTTTCTTT CASSLWDRDVLGAFF
few TRBJ1-1 - TRBV29-1 TGCAGCGTTGTCGGATTGGCAGGCAGCGAAGCTTTCTTT CSVVGLAGSEAFF
few TRBJ1-1 TRBD1 TRBV20-1 TGCAGTGCTAGTCCATCTACAGGGGGCGAAACTGAAGCTTTCTTT CSASPSTGGETEAFF
few TRBJ2-3 TRBD2 TRBV7-3 TGTGCCACCGGGTTCGGGGGGGCGGGAGATACGCAGTATTTT CATGFGGAGDTQYF
- TRBJ2-3 TRBD2 TRBV5-1 TGCGCCAGCAGCTTCGAAGCGGGGGGACACTACACAGATACGCAGTATTTT CASSFEAGGHYTDTQYF
many TRBJ2-5 - TRBV24-1 TGTGCCACCAGTGACCCCAGACAGCTTCAAGAGACCCAGTACTTC CATSDPRQLQETQYF
many TRBJ2-1 TRBD2 TRBV20-1 TGCAGTGCTAGAGTCTCCTCGGAGCGGGGGACCTACAATGAGCAGTTCTTC CSARVSSERGTYNEQFF
- TRBJ2-2 - TRBV27 TGTGCCAGCAGTTTTTTCGGCAGGGGCCCCGGCGGGGAGCTGTTTTTT CASSFFGRGPGGELFF
- TRBJ2-6 - TRBV20-1 TGCAGTGCTAGAGATTTGGGAGCAAACTCTGGGGCCAACGTCCTGACTTTC CSARDLGANSGANVLTF
many TRBJ1-2 - TRBV15 TGTGCGTGTAGGAGGCCCCAACAGAACTATGGCTACACCTTC CACRRPQQNYGYTF
many TRBJ1-4 - TRBV7-9 TGTGCCAGCAGCTTATGGGGGGACATGGAAAATGAAAAACTGTTTTTT CASSLWGDMENEKLFF
- TRBJ2-5 TRBD1 TRBV5-1 TGCGCCAGCGCCACAGGGGCCTCCGGGGACACCCAGTACTTC CASATGASGDTQYF
- TRBJ2-3 TRBD2 TRBV28 TGTGCCAGCAGTTCCCCTATAGCGGGAGAATCAGATACGCAGTATTTT CASSSPIAGESDTQYF
many TRBJ1-3 - TRBV30 TGTGCCTGCACACAGGGTTCTGGAAACACCATATATTTT CACTQGSGNTIYF
- TRBJ2-5 - TRBV5-6 TGTGCCGGCAGCTTGCCCGGACAGCAAGAGACCCAGTACTTC CAGSLPGQQETQYF
many TRBJ1-6 - TRBV19 TGTGCCAGTAGTCCCCCCCCCCCGTTCCCGTTAGTGTCACCCCTCCACTTT CASSPPPPFPLVSPLHF
- TRBJ2-7 TRBD2 TRBV5-8 TGTGCCAGCAGCTTACCCTCCGGGACTAACGACGAGCAGTACTTC CASSLPSGTNDEQYF
many TRBJ2-7 - TRBV29-1 TGCAGCGATATTAGGGGGAAGTGGATGTCGTACGAGCAGTACTTC CSDIRGKWMSYEQYF
- TRBJ2-5 TRBD2 TRBV3-1 TGTGCCAGCAGCCGAGCCCGGACTGGCGGGAGTAGTTTGGAGACCCAGTACTTC CASSRARTGGSSLETQYF
- TRBJ2-1 - TRBV24-1 TGTGCCACTAGAACAGGGTTCGGCGGGACGGCCTACAATGAGCAGTTCTTC CATRTGFGGTAYNEQFF
many TRBJ2-7 TRBD2 TRBV30 TGTGCCTGGAGTACTGGGCTAGCGGGAGGAGTCAACGAGCAGTACTTC CAWSTGLAGGVNEQYF
many TRBJ2-7 TRBD1 TRBV7-6 TGTGCCAGCAGCTTAGCGGGACAGACCTACGAGCAGTACTTC CASSLAGQTYEQYF
many TRBJ2-3 TRBD1 TRBV19 TGTGCCAGTAGTACAGGACAGGCCAGCACAGATACGCAGTATTTT CASSTGQASTDTQYF
many TRBJ2-3 - TRBV5-5 TGTGCCAGCTCCGCGAGGGATACGCAGTATTTT CASSARDTQYF
- TRBJ2-1 TRBD2 TRBV5-1 TGCGCCAGCAGCCGGGGACATAGCGGGGGGGGGGAGGAGCAGTTCTTC CASSRGHSGGGEEQFF
many TRBJ1-5 - TRBV5-1 TGCGCCAGCAGGAAGGACCGCAATCAGCCCCAGCATTTT CASRKDRNQPQHF
few TRBJ2-2 TRBD2 TRBV24-1 TGTGCCACCAGTGCCCTAGCGGGGGTTTTT CATSALAGVF
- TRBJ1-1 - TRBV5-1 TGCGCCAGCAGCTTGGTTGAGGGGACTGAAGCTTTCTTT CASSLVEGTEAFF
few TRBJ2-7 - TRBV3-1 TGTGCCAGCAGCCAAGCGGCGGGCGAGCAGTACTTC CASSQAAGEQYF
- TRBJ2-2 - TRBV3-1 TGTGCCAGCAGCCAAGAGTCCGGGGAGCTGTTTTTT CASSQESGELFF
many TRBJ2-3 - TRBV7-9 TGTGCCAGCAGCAAAACCGGTGCGGGGTTTACAGATACGCAGTATTTT CASSKTGAGFTDTQYF
- TRBJ1-1 - TRBV20-1 TGCAGTGCTAGAGATTACCGGGGGGTAGGCAACACTGAAGCTTTCTTT CSARDYRGVGNTEAFF
many TRBJ2-3 TRBD1 TRBV24-1 TGTGCCACGATTGGACAGGGCCCAGATACGCAGTATTTT CATIGQGPDTQYF
many TRBJ2-1 - TRBV15 TGTGCCACCAGCAGAGATAGGGGTGACAACAATGAGCAGTTCTTC CATSRDRGDNNEQFF
- TRBJ1-4 TRBD1 TRBV7-3 TGTGCCAGCAGCCAAGACAGGGGGCGTGAAAAACTGTTTTTT CASSQDRGREKLFF
- TRBJ1-5 - TRBV10-3 TGTGCCATCAGTGCGGGGCAAAGGGACCAGCATTTT CAISAGQRDQHF
many TRBJ2-2 - TRBV29-1 TGCAGCATCGAAGGGTCGAACACCGGGGAGCTGTTTTTT CSIEGSNTGELFF
once TRBJ2-7 - TRBV29-1 TGCAGCGCCGCTGCATGGCAGGGTGGCAATAGGCAGTACTTC CSAAAWQGGNRQYF
once TRBJ2-1 TRBD2 TRBV2 TGTGCCAGCCAGGGGCTAGCGGGGGCCAGCTCCTACAATGAGCAGTTCTTC CASQGLAGASSYNEQFF
many TRBJ1-2 - TRBV18 TGTGCCAGCTCACCCGTACCAGGGGCCTATGGCTACACCTTC CASSPVPGAYGYTF
many TRBJ2-7 - TRBV11-2 TGTGCCAGCAGCCACATGGACAGCTACGAGCAGTACTTC CASSHMDSYEQYF
once TRBJ1-1 - TRBV4-1 TGCGCCAGCAGCCAATCAAGGACCAACCGAGGCGCTGAAGCTTTCTTT CASSQSRTNRGAEAFF
many TRBJ2-7 - TRBV12-3/TRBV12-4 TGTGCCAGCAGTTACCGACTAGCCTACGAGCAGTACTTC CASSYRLAYEQYF
- TRBJ2-3 TRBD2 TRBV2 TGTGCCAGCACCATGTCAGGACTAGCGGGAGGATACCGCACAGATACGCAGTATTTT CASTMSGLAGGYRTDTQYF
few TRBJ2-5 - TRBV3-1 TGTGCCAGCAGCCTGGACATCAAGAACCAAGAGACCCGGTACTTC CASSLDIKNQETRYF
many TRBJ2-5 TRBD2 TRBV9 TGTGCCAGCAGCCCGAGGGGGGTAGCGGGGATCCAAGAGACCCAGTACTTC CASSPRGVAGIQETQYF
many TRBJ1-5 - TRBV15 TGTGCCACCAGCAACCAGGGCAATCAGCCCCAGCATTTT CATSNQGNQPQHF
few TRBJ2-3 - TRBV18 TGTGCCAGCTCACCGGAACAGCGCACAGATACGCAGTATTTT CASSPEQRTDTQYF
many TRBJ2-7 - TRBV20-1 TGCAGTGCCAGGGCCCTGACTAGAATCTACGAGCAGTACTTC CSARALTRIYEQYF
few TRBJ2-2 - TRBV3-1 TGTGCCAGCAGCAAGAGCGGCGCGAACACCGGGGAGCTGTTTTTT CASSKSGANTGELFF
- TRBJ2-5 - TRBV7-2 TGTGCCAGCAGCTTAGCCCCGGACAGTAACCGAGAGACCCAGTGCTTC CASSLAPDSNRETQCF
many TRBJ1-6 - TRBV11-3 TGTGCCAGCAGCTTAGTGTGGAACTTGGACTGCCATTCACCCCTCCACTTT CASSLVWNLDCHSPLHF
many TRBJ2-5 - TRBV7-2 TGTGCCAGCAGCTTAGAGTATGCGGGGGCGAGAGGGGAGACCCAGTACTTC CASSLEYAGARGETQYF
few TRBJ2-3 - TRBV30 TGTGCCTGGAGTGTAGGCAGCCGCACAGATACGCAGTATTTT CAWSVGSRTDTQYF
many TRBJ2-1 - TRBV2 TGTGCCAGCAGTTCTAGGACCGTCTACAATGAGCAGTTCTTC CASSSRTVYNEQFF
many TRBJ2-3 - TRBV28 TGTGCCAGCAGTTTAGCGGGGATTAGCACAGATACGCAGTATTTT CASSLAGISTDTQYF
- TRBJ2-7 - TRBV6-2/TRBV6-3 TGTGCCAGCAGTTTTAAGTACGAGCAGTACTTC CASSFKYEQYF
many TRBJ2-1 - TRBV7-2 TGTGCCAGCAGCCGGACTACTTACAATGAGCAGTTCTTC CASSRTTYNEQFF
many TRBJ2-5 - TRBV12-3/TRBV12-4 TGTGCCAGCAGCCCAACCAGGGGCTCGGAGACCCAGTACTTC CASSPTRGSETQYF
few TRBJ2-1 - TRBV11-1 TGTGCCAGCAGCTTAAGGGCATCGACCGGCACAGGGGAGGCGAGCTACAATGAGCAGTTCTTC CASSLRASTGTGEASYNEQFF